This T cell receptor beta chain stems from a study of blood T cell repertoires in COVID-19. Method: immunoSEQ multiplex PCR; TCRdb's copy keeps in-frame clones and lacks some. The sample shows a few hundred thousand clones, about 92% of them seen only once. Cohort assignment relied on participant-reported clinical history. This CDR3 region has 11 residues. Trimming at V came to 4 bases and at J to 10 bases, leaving 3 bases not matched to a gene. CDR1 and CDR2 from the germline V gene are MGHRA and YSYEKL. The chain recombines TRBV4-1 with TRBJ2-7, with 8 bases lining up with TRBD1. This TCR came from a man younger than 35 who had recovered from COVID-19. Sequencing used PBMCs or T cells enriched from blood (not recorded which). The CDR3 sequence is CASSRGQAQYF. In DNA, the CDR3 is TGCGCCAGCAGCCGGGGACAGGCCCAGTACTTC.